The clone carrying this T cell receptor beta chain has at least ten counts. What it binds is not known. This specimen comes from a study of T cell repertoires in cytomegalovirus infection. Study at large: CMV infection together with matching HLA type was indicated by public TCR beta signatures.

CDR3 size: 11 residues. V lost 10 bases, J lost 5 bases, and 12 bases lay in between. Germline loops: CDR1 MDHEN, CDR2 SYDVKM. TCRdb redid the calling of the reads with MiXCR, one entry per CDR3 protein. The table shows over 300,000 distinct CDR3 sequences, with more than 8% occurring only once. Study observations and caveats: Summed frequency of shared TCR beta families picked out CMV carriers who also had the relevant HLA. The response measured ex vivo was dominated by TCR beta clonotypes (HLA-C-restricted and CMV-specific).

The clonotype originates from a human donor in good health (CMV status not recorded). Some clones in this sample may be carry-over from other donors' samples. V and J are TRBV28 and TRBJ2-7, with D perhaps TRBD2 (6 bases). Source material: PBMCs. The CDR3 DNA reads TGTGCCACCGCGGGGCTCAACGAGCAGTACTTC. This gives the protein CATAGLNEQYF.